This T cell receptor beta chain was identified during a study of PD-1 blockade in classical Hodgkin lymphoma. Overall study context: Each patient was given nivolumab 3 mg/kg through a vein every 2 weeks. Study-level results: Newly diagnosed patients were said to have less baseline TCR diversity than healthy donors did. Lower baseline TCR diversity marked trial partial responders and progressors. Some patients began nivolumab under 1 year after ASCT. These patients were excluded from later analyses.

The data were produced by immunoSEQ multiplex PCR, yet TCRdb's version contains in-frame clones alone and is incomplete. The sample shows about 97,000 clones, approximately 80% of them seen only once. Patients all relapsed after autologous stem cell transplantation, and there was variation in brentuximab vedotin exposure. This clone has more than one count but fewer than ten. Its antigen is not known. The CDR3 is 13 residues long. V dropped 5 bases and J dropped 6 bases, with 10 bases sitting between them. The germline V gene encodes CDR1 MNHEY and CDR2 SVGAGI. The source material was peripheral blood mononuclear cells (PBMCs), sampled at baseline. The source of this sequence is a human donor with classical Hodgkin lymphoma. The V gene is TRBV6-5, the J gene TRBJ2-2, with a weak D call TRBD1 (6 bases). The CDR3 sequence: CASSRSGAGELFF. CDR3 bases: TGTGCCAGCAGTAGGTCAGGGGCCGGGGAGCTGTTTTTT.